What follows are 29 T cell receptor beta chains derived from one specimen sequenced in a study of blood T cells in healthy people across ages (dated by TCRdb to the mid-2010s). Library generation was performed with 5' RACE. Sequencing relied on an Illumina HiSeq 2500. A second PCR of roughly 7 to 11 cycles was performed with a sample-barcoded 5' primer and a J-beta primer mix. TCRdb trimmed the raw reads at Q25, called clones with MiXCR and kept productive beta chains. Rows are unified per CDR3 protein, each entry keeping the most common DNA and genes. The table for this sample lists hundreds of thousands of distinct CDR3 sequences; less than 60% of them were counted only once. Approximately 18% of the sample is in the top ten clones. Sequenced input: blood. These receptors were obtained from a man older than 75 in good health.

This clonotype has a handful of counts. It may be a read error: a sequence one base away is much more abundant. The V gene is TRBV12-3 or TRBV12-4, the J gene TRBJ2-5; maybe TRBD1 (6 bases). The V end lost 4 bases, the J end lost 5 bases, and 17 bases lay between the germline ends. The CDR3 is 15 residues long. In DNA form, the CDR3 reads TGTGCCAGCAGTTGGGACAAGTCCCCGGGCGAGACCCAGTACTTC. Protein: CASSWDKSPGETQYF.

This clonotype was found a few times. The chain is built from TRBV30 and TRBJ1-1; perhaps TRBD1 as D (6 bases). The V end lost 2 bases, the J end lost 4 bases, and 11 bases lay between the germline ends. Germline loops: CDR1 GTSNPN, CDR2 SVGIG (reference sequence). CDR3 size: 13 residues. The CDR3 spells CAWSPGEFTEAFF. The CDR3 region has the DNA TGTGCCTGGAGTCCAGGGGAATTCACTGAAGCTTTCTTT. The full variable domain, with the rest looked up from reference TRBV30 and TRBJ1-1, is SQTIHQWPATLVQPVGSPLSLECTVEGTSNPNLYWYRQAAGRGLQLLFYSVGIGQISSEVPQNLSASRPQDRQFILSSKKLLLSDSGFYLCAWSPGEFTEAFFGQGTRLTVV.

As regards this clonotype: The junction departs from the called germline gene at one end, perhaps through a read error. This chain links TRBV5-5 with TRBJ2-3; perhaps TRBD2 as D (6 bases). This CDR3 is built from 14 residues. The V gene's germline CDR1 is SGHKS and CDR2 YYEKEE (reference sequence). CDR3 amino acids: CTSSLEGYTDTQYF. In nucleotides, the CDR3 is TGTACCAGCAGCTTGGAGGGCTACACAGATACGCAGTATTTT.

Points on this clonotype: One end of the junction is discordant with germline, which a read error may explain. J is TRBJ1-2 and V is TRBV27; TRBD1 might be the D (5 bases). This CDR3 is 13 amino acids long. The V gene's germline CDR1 is MNHEY and CDR2 SMNVEV (reference sequence). This CDR3 reads CASSVSGASGYTF. The CDR3 coding sequence is TGTGCCAGCAGTGTATCCGGGGCGAGTGGCTACACCTTC.

The CDR3 bases are TGTGCCAGCGGGCGTCGCGGGAGGATCGGAGAGCAGTTCTTC. As protein: CASGRRGRIGEQFF. The rearrangement uses TRBV7-2 and TRBJ2-1, with 8 bases aligning to TRBD2. Germline V gene data show CDR1 as SGHTA and CDR2 as FQGNSA. The CDR3 runs 14 residues. J was trimmed by 10 bases and V by 8 bases; bases with no gene match: 13.

The rearrangement joins TRBV11-1 to TRBJ2-4; D is undetermined. The V gene lost 3 bases and the J gene lost 1 base, with 10 bases spanning the gap. This CDR3 region has 15 residues. The germline V gene encodes CDR1 SGHAT and CDR2 FQDESV (reference sequence). The CDR3 DNA follows: TGTGCCAGCAGCTTGGGAATAGGGGCCAAAAACATTCAGTACTTC. Its protein is CASSLGIGAKNIQYF.

In DNA, the CDR3 is TGTGCCAGCGGGACCGGGACTCTCACCTACAATGAGCAGTTCTTC. Translated: CASGTGTLTYNEQFF. The chain joins TRBV2 to TRBJ2-1, with D maybe TRBD2 (6 bases). Germline V gene data show CDR1 as SNHLY and CDR2 as FYNNEI. The CDR3 spans 15 residues. V was pared by 8 bases and J by 2 bases, with 16 bases between. Full variable domain (missing parts from reference TRBV2 and TRBJ2-1): EPEVTQTPSHQVTQMGQEVILRCVPISNHLYFYWYRQILGQKVEFLVSFYNNEISEKSEIFDDQFSVERPDGSNFTLKIRSTKLEDSAMYFCASGTGTLTYNEQFFGPGTRLTVL.

V gene TRBV7-2 combines with J gene TRBJ2-5, with D unresolved. The CDR3 contains 14 residues. CDR1 and CDR2 from the germline V gene are SGHTA and FQGNSA. V gave up 0 bases and J gave up 3 bases, with 8 bases separating them. The CDR3 nucleotides are TGTGCCAGCAGCTTAGCTGGACGAGAAGAGACCCAGTACTTC. Protein: CASSLAGREETQYF. Using reference TRBV7-2 and TRBJ2-5 for the parts outside the CDR3, the full variable domain is GAGVSQSPSNKVTEKGKDVELRCDPISGHTALYWYRQSLGQGLEFLIYFQGNSAPDKSGLPSDRFSAERTGGSVSTLTIQRTQQEDSAVYLCASSLAGREETQYFGPGTRLLVL.

The V and J genes are TRBV10-3 and TRBJ1-2; 7 positions agree with TRBD1. Germline CDR1 and CDR2: ENHRY and SYGVKD. CDR3 length equals 12 residues. V dropped 10 bases and J dropped 4; count of bases not matched to a gene: 6. CDR3 sequence reads: CATGDSFYGYTF. Here the CDR3 DNA reads TGTGCCACCGGGGACAGTTTCTATGGCTACACCTTC.

The chain employs TRBV28 and TRBJ2-3; 7 bases are shared with TRBD1. The CDR3 is 15 residues long. V lost 6 bases and J lost 6; bases outside the gene matches: 12. Germline assignment: CDR1 MDHEN and CDR2 SYDVKM. CDR3 nucleotide sequence: TGTGCCAGCAGCGGGGCAGGGGGAGAGATTGATACGCAGTATTTT. Amino acid sequence: CASSGAGGEIDTQYF.

The gene calls are TRBV6-1 and TRBJ1-5, with 9 bases that match TRBD1. The CDR3 contains 17 residues. Losses at the gene ends were 0 bases for V and 0 bases for J; bases not matched to a gene: 3. Germline V gives CDR1 MNHNS, CDR2 SASEGT. The CDR3 region is CASSEARDRVSNQPQHF. The CDR3 DNA reads as TGTGCCAGCAGTGAAGCCAGGGACAGGGTTAGCAATCAGCCCCAGCATTTT.

The table lists this clonotype with a few counts. A much larger clone differs from this one at a single base, so this may be a read error. This chain links TRBV20-1 with TRBJ1-5; perhaps TRBD1 as D (6 bases). The germline V gene encodes CDR1 DFQATT and CDR2 SNEGSKA (reference sequence). The CDR3 loop spans 15 amino acids. V lost 0 bases to trimming and J lost 6 bases, with 15 bases between them. The CDR3 sequence: CSARDSRGIGQPQHF. The CDR3 DNA reads as TGCAGTGCTAGAGATAGTAGGGGGATTGGTCAGCCCCAGCATTTT.

The chain employs TRBV7-2 and TRBJ2-1, with a weak D call TRBD1 (5 bases). V was clipped by 2 bases and J by 2 bases, with 13 bases between them. CDR3 length: 16 residues. From germline, CDR1 is SGHTA and CDR2 FQGNSA. Here the CDR3 DNA reads TGTGCCAGCAGCTTACAGGGCGGAAGCCCCTACAATGAGCAGTTCTTC. Protein product: CASSLQGGSPYNEQFF.

The CDR3 nucleotides are TGTGCCAGCAGCCAAGTTGCCGCGGCCGCTTCGAATCAGCCCCAGCATTTT. As protein: CASSQVAAAASNQPQHF. The chain employs TRBV4-2 and TRBJ1-5; D not certain. V was pared by 1 base and J by 4 bases, with 17 bases between. The CDR3 covers 17 residues. Germline V gene sequence: CDR1 LGHNA, CDR2 YNFKEQ.

V is TRBV28 and J is TRBJ2-3; D may be TRBD2 (6 bases). Trimming removed 7 bases at V and 6 bases at J, with 14 bases between. CDR1 and CDR2 (germline): MDHEN, SYDVKM. The CDR3 covers 13 residues. The chain's CDR3 is CASKDGSVDTQYF. The DNA for the CDR3 is TGTGCCAGCAAAGACGGGAGTGTTGATACGCAGTATTTT.

Only a few counts were recorded for this clonotype. The genes are TRBV7-2 and TRBJ2-5, with TRBD2 matching over 13 bases. The J call is in doubt because the DNA end fits TRBJ2-7 better. CDR1 SGHTA and CDR2 FQGNSA come from the germline V gene. The CDR3 has 16 residues. CDR3 sequence (DNA): TGTGCCAGCAGCCTCGGGACTAGCGGGAACCGCTACGAGCAGTACTTC. Protein sequence: CASSLGTSGNRYEQYF.

The chain links TRBV5-1 to TRBJ2-5; 13 bases are a match to TRBD2. The DNA matches TRBJ2-7 better at its end, which makes the J call doubtful. Per germline, CDR1 SGHRS and CDR2 YFSETQ. CDR3 length: 15 amino acids. The CDR3, as DNA: TGCGCCAGTAGCGGGGGGACTAGCGGGGTCTACGAGCAGTACTTC. This sequence encodes CASSGGTSGVYEQYF.

In this sample, this clonotype turned up a few times. This chain connects TRBV5-1 to TRBJ2-1; TRBD1 might be the D (6 bases). Germline V CDR1 and CDR2: SGHRS, YFSETQ. V was trimmed by 4 bases and J by 5 bases, leaving 16 bases between them. The CDR3 has 15 amino acids. The CDR3, as DNA: TGCGCCAGCAGCCCCGGACAGTCGCGGGACAATGAGCAGTTCTTC. Amino acid sequence: CASSPGQSRDNEQFF.

The gene calls are TRBV9 and TRBJ2-3; no clear D gene. CDR1 and CDR2 (germline): SGDLS, YYNGEE. This CDR3 is 14 amino acids long. Between the trimmed V and J ends, which lost 4 bases and 5 bases, there was a span of 14 bases. CDR3 sequence (DNA): TGTGCCAGCAGCCCCCGTAGCCCGGGAGATACGCAGTATTTT. Its protein is CASSPRSPGDTQYF.

The chain carries TRBV20-1 and TRBJ2-1; D possibly uses TRBD1 or TRBD2 (7 bases each). Germline CDR1 reads DFQATT; CDR2 reads SNEGSKA (reference sequence). The CDR3 runs to 14 residues. Trimming took off 6 bases at V and 4 bases at J, with 16 bases between the two ends. The CDR3 sequence: CSAGGGQSYNEQFF. DNA of the CDR3: TGCAGTGCGGGAGGGGGACAGTCATACAATGAGCAGTTCTTC.

The count of this clonotype is one. The rearrangement joins TRBV25-1 to TRBJ1-6; D gene unclear. V was clipped by 2 bases and J by 7 bases, with 12 bases between them. Germline CDR1 MGHDK, CDR2 SYGVNS. The CDR3 is 15 amino acids. CDR3 amino acids: CASSEGRGRNSPLHF. The CDR3 region has the DNA TGTGCCAGCAGTGAAGGGCGTGGGAGAAATTCACCCCTCCACTTT.

This clonotype was observed once. Possible read error: a much larger clone is one base away. V is TRBV20-1 and J is TRBJ2-7; the match to TRBD2 covers 11 bases. The CDR3 contains 15 residues. The germline V gene encodes CDR1 DFQATT and CDR2 SNEGSKA (reference sequence). Trimming removed 2 bases from V and 7 bases from J; junction bases left unmatched: 10. The CDR3 reads CSARPGLAAGNEQYF. As DNA, the CDR3 is TGCAGTGCTAGACCGGGACTAGCGGCCGGCAATGAGCAGTACTTC.

Here the CDR3 DNA reads TGTGCCAGCAGCCGATCCGGGACGGCAACTGAAGCTTTCTTT. This gives the protein CASSRSGTATEAFF. The chain carries TRBV6-4 and TRBJ1-1; the D gene is possibly TRBD1 (5 bases). The CDR3 loop spans 14 amino acids. Germline values: CDR1 MRHNA, CDR2 SNTAGT. Trimming removed 6 bases at V and 5 bases at J, with 16 bases between.

V usage is TRBV4-3 and J usage is TRBJ1-6; perhaps TRBD1 as D (5 bases). Trimming cost V 3 bases and J 6 bases, with 21 bases left between them. This CDR3 has 18 residues. Per the germline V gene, CDR1 is LGHNA and CDR2 is YSLEER. The CDR3 bases are TGCGCCAGCAGCCAGGAAACAACCAAGGGTAGGGGTAATTCACCCCTCCACTTT. It yields the protein CASSQETTKGRGNSPLHF.

V is TRBV5-1 and J is TRBJ2-5; 11 bases align to TRBD2. Germline V gene lookup returns CDR1 SGHRS and CDR2 YFSETQ. The ends lost 3 bases at V and 1 base at J; junction bases unmatched: 5. The CDR3 loop spans 16 amino acids. CDR3 loop: CASSSGLAGSQETQYF. The CDR3 region has the DNA TGCGCCAGCAGCTCCGGACTAGCGGGTTCCCAAGAGACCCAGTACTTC. The full variable domain, with the rest looked up from reference TRBV5-1 and TRBJ2-5, is KAGVTQTPRYLIKTRGQQVTLSCSPISGHRSVSWYQQTPGQGLQFLFEYFSETQRNKGNFPGRFSGRQFSNSRSEMNVSTLELGDSALYLCASSSGLAGSQETQYFGPGTRLLVL.

This clonotype was seen only once. The chain links TRBV20-1 to TRBJ2-5; 13 bases map to TRBD2. This CDR3 is built from 14 residues. The V gene's germline CDR1 is DFQATT and CDR2 SNEGSKA (reference sequence). The DNA for the CDR3 is TGCAGCAGAGCACTAGCGGGGGGGCGTGATGAGCAGTACTTC. Amino acids: CSRALAGGRDEQYF.

The chain couples TRBV4-1 to TRBJ2-4; a weak D match, TRBD2 (5 bases). This CDR3 has 12 amino acids. Trimming stripped 2 bases from V and 13 bases from J, with 12 bases between. Germline lookup yields CDR1 MGHRA and CDR2 YSYEKL. CDR3 coding DNA: TGCGCCAGCAGCCAACAAGGGAGTGGGCAGTACTTC. Protein sequence: CASSQQGSGQYF.

V usage is TRBV6-5 and J usage is TRBJ1-2; D might be TRBD1 (5 bases). The length of the CDR3 is 16 residues. V dropped 0 bases and J dropped 0 bases, with 11 bases sitting between them. Germline-derived CDR1 and CDR2 are MNHEY and SVGAGI. The CDR3 nucleotides are TGTGCCAGCAGTTACTCGAGGACAAGAACTAACTATGGCTACACCTTC. Translating it yields CASSYSRTRTNYGYTF.

This clonotype was seen only a few times. V gene TRBV10-3 combines with J gene TRBJ1-2, with 7 bases matching TRBD1. With V trimmed by 4 bases and J by 6 bases, 8 bases remained unmatched. This CDR3 is 14 amino acids long. Per germline, CDR1 ENHRY and CDR2 SYGVKD. The CDR3 bases are TGTGCCATCAGTGGGCGGGGGGACAGCGATGGCTACACCTTC. Residues: CAISGRGDSDGYTF.